These T cell receptor beta chains were read from a single sample in a study of T cell changes during pregnancy in multiple sclerosis. Sequencing was performed with immunoSEQ multiplex PCR; in TCRdb, only in-frame clones are kept and a portion is missing. Among around 70,000 clones listed, approximately 92% were seen once. The source was peripheral blood, collected before pregnancy. These receptors all come from a female donor with multiple sclerosis, enrolled in a pregnancy study. Each CDR3 is given with its conserved first and last residue. The D gene is left open where the match is weak.

j_call,v_call,d_call,cdr3_nt,cdr3_aa
TRBJ2-2,TRBV2,-,TGTGCCAGCAGGGAGGGACAGCTAAACACCGGGGAGCTGTTTTTT,CASREGQLNTGELFF
TRBJ2-1,TRBV27,-,TGTGCCAGCAGTTTACAGGGGGGTGAGCAGTTCTTC,CASSLQGGEQFF
TRBJ2-2,TRBV27,-,TGTGCCAGCAGTTCCGGGTCGTACACCGGGGAGCTGTTTTTT,CASSSGSYTGELFF
TRBJ2-7,TRBV28,TRBD2,TGTGCCAGCAGTTTGGGCGGGGGGAAAGAGCAGTACTTC,CASSLGGGKEQYF
TRBJ2-1,TRBV7-9,TRBD2,TGTGCCAGCAGCTTAGCCCTTAGCGGGGGTTACAATGAGCAGTTCTTC,CASSLALSGGYNEQFF
TRBJ1-2,TRBV19,-,TGTGCCAGTAGTCCAGCGGCGGAGAACTATGGCTACACCTTC,CASSPAAENYGYTF
TRBJ2-1,TRBV28,TRBD2,TGTGCCAGCGGGACTAGCGGGAGAGGGAAGTTCTTC,CASGTSGRGKFF
TRBJ1-2,TRBV7-8,TRBD1,TGTGCCAGCAGCCTCGGGACAGGCGGTGTCTATGGCTACACCTTC,CASSLGTGGVYGYTF
TRBJ2-5,TRBV5-4,-,TGTGCCAGCAGCTTAAAGACGGGACAAGAGACCCAGTACTTC,CASSLKTGQETQYF
TRBJ2-1,TRBV7-3,-,TGTGCCAGCAGCTTAATTGGAGGGAATGAGCAGTTCTTC,CASSLIGGNEQFF
TRBJ1-5,TRBV9,-,TGTGCCAGCAGCGTAGGGCCGGGAAGCAATCAGCCCCAGCATTTT,CASSVGPGSNQPQHF
TRBJ2-2,TRBV11-3,TRBD2,TGTGCCAGCAGCTTAGAACTAGCGGGGACCGGGGAGCTGTTTTTT,CASSLELAGTGELFF